This TCR beta chain was retrieved from a study of human T cells and chemical hapten exposure. Across the whole study: It was small differences in pooled library volume that mainly caused per-sample TCR yields to vary. Study-level points and caveats: High-frequency TCRs, those above 1 in 1000, stayed the same after DPC sensitization.

Germline CDR1 is DFQATT and CDR2 is SNEGSKA (reference sequence). This CDR3 contains 14 residues. V was shortened by 0 bases and J by 7 bases, with 15 bases between the two germline ends. Time point noted: healthy volunteer bleed at 6 weeks. Unseparated into fractions, whole blood served as the source from which total RNA was extracted. This clonotype was recorded many times. The antigen remains unidentified. Unique molecular identifiers were attached to individual cDNA molecules during library preparation. As handled by the study authors: Sampled TCR counts reached a median of roughly 100,000 per sample, with values ranging from about 23,224 to 700,000. TCRdb re-called the RACE reads through MiXCR, storing one row per CDR3 protein. TCRdb's processing, not the authors' own work, is the source of the V and J calls. The sample consists of fewer than 50,000 distinct CDR3 sequences, 3.5% to 4% of them appearing once.

The chain joins TRBV20-1 to TRBJ1-1, with D perhaps matching TRBD1 (6 bases). Material for sequencing was whole blood. The receptor's source is a human donor in good health. Some clones in this sample may be carry-over from other donors' samples. The CDR3 spells CSARDKARGLEAFF. The CDR3, as DNA: TGCAGTGCTAGAGATAAGGCCAGGGGCCTTGAAGCTTTCTTT.